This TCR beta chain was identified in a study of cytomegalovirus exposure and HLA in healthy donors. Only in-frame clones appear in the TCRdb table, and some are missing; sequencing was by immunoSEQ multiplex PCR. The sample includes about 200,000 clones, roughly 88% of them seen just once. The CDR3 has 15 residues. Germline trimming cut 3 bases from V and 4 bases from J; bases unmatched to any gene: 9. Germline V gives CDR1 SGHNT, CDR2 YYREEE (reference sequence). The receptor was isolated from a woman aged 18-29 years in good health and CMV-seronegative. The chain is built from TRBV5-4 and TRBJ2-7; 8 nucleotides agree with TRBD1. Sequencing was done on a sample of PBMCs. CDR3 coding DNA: TGTGCCAGCAGCTCCGCGGCAGGGGGCTTGTACGAGCAGTACTTC. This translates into CASSSAAGGLYEQYF.